These 7 T cell receptor beta chains were all obtained from the same sample, sequenced in a study of CD8+CD57+ T cells in acquired aplastic anemia. Using genomic DNA as the template, TCR beta VDJ and CDR3 profiling was carried out. MiXCR, applied by TCRdb to the reads, yields one record per CDR3 protein. The sample has 150,000 to 200,000 distinct CDR3 sequences; just under 45% are singletons. Sequencing was carried out using sorted CD4+, CD8+, or CD8+CD57+ T cells (not recorded which) from PBMCs. The source is a human donor in good health.

The chain uses TRBV2 and TRBJ2-2; 8 nucleotides match TRBD1. Germline V gives CDR1 SNHLY, CDR2 FYNNEI. The CDR3 extends over 15 amino acids. V gave up 3 bases and J gave up 7 bases; unmatched junction bases: 7. The CDR3 DNA reads TGTGCCAGCAGTGACGGACAGGGAATGGGCGGGGAGCTGTTTTTT. Translation gives CASSDGQGMGGELFF.

This clonotype was picked up many times. The CDR3 spells CASSLVAKAYNEQFF. CDR3 in DNA: TGTGCCAGCAGCTTAGTCGCTAAGGCCTACAATGAGCAGTTCTTC. The J gene is TRBJ2-1, the V gene TRBV7-6; D gene ambiguous. The CDR3 has 15 residues. Trimming shortened V by 1 base and J by 2 bases, and 9 bases separated the two germline ends. Per germline, CDR1 SGHVS and CDR2 FNYEAQ. The full variable domain, its missing parts supplied by reference TRBV7-6 and TRBJ2-1, is GAGVSQSPRYKVTKRGQDVALRCDPISGHVSLYWYRQALGQGPEFLTYFNYEAQQDKSGLPNDRFSAERPEGSISTLTIQRTEQRDSAMYRCASSLVAKAYNEQFFGPGTRLTVL.

The chain is built from TRBV6-5 and TRBJ2-3, with D perhaps TRBD1 (6 bases). Germline-derived CDR1 and CDR2 are MNHEY and SVGAGI. V was shortened by 2 bases and J by 4 bases, with 13 bases between the two germline ends. The CDR3 covers 15 residues. The CDR3 loop reads CASSYAPTGSDTQYF. The CDR3 coding sequence is TGTGCCAGCAGTTACGCTCCGACAGGTTCAGATACGCAGTATTTT.

There are many counts of this clonotype. The J gene is TRBJ2-1, the V gene TRBV5-1, with a possible D match to TRBD1 (6 bases). Looked up from germline, CDR1 is SGHRS and CDR2 is YFSETQ. With 0 bases removed from V and 8 bases from J, the gap between germline ends came to 18 bases. The CDR3 extends over 16 amino acids. The CDR3 sequence is CASSLALGTTLDEQFF. Here the CDR3 DNA reads TGCGCCAGCAGCTTGGCCTTAGGGACAACCTTGGATGAGCAGTTCTTC.

The sample holds one count of this clonotype. An end of the junction does not agree with germline; a read error may underlie this. The rearrangement links TRBV5-1 to TRBJ2-7; possibly TRBD1 or TRBD2 for D (6 bases each). The CDR3 has 14 amino acids. CDR1 and CDR2 from the germline V gene are SGHRS and YFSETQ. The CDR3 region has the DNA TGCGCCGGCAGCTTGGCTGCGCGGGACACCGAGCAGTACTTC. This encodes CAGSLAARDTEQYF.

Many counts were recorded for this clonotype. CDR3 amino acids: CASSSQGVSYEQYF. The CDR3 DNA follows: TGTGCCAGCAGTAGTCAGGGGGTCTCCTACGAGCAGTACTTC. The chain joins TRBV2 to TRBJ2-7; 7 bases agree with TRBD1. The trim removed 5 bases at V and 0 bases at J, leaving 4 bases unmatched. CDR1 and CDR2 from the germline V gene are SNHLY and FYNNEI. The CDR3 extends over 14 amino acids.

Note on this clonotype: Since a much larger clone is just one base distant, this may be a read error. The V call is TRBV5-1, the J call TRBJ2-3; a weak D match, TRBD1 (6 bases). Germline CDR1 is SGHRS and CDR2 is YFSETQ. The CDR3 is 13 residues long. Between the trimmed V and J ends, which lost 4 bases and 14 bases, there was a span of 20 bases. This chain's CDR3 is CASSPQGPFEGYF. In DNA form, the CDR3 reads TGCGCCAGCAGCCCCCAGGGGCCGTTCGAGGGGTATTTT.